This TCR beta chain was identified in a study of blood T cell repertoires in COVID-19. Turning to the study itself: Specimens from acute and convalescent COVID-19 originated in the United States, Italy and Spain.

The trim removed 3 bases at V and 4 bases at J, leaving 10 bases unmatched. The CDR3 covers 16 residues. Germline CDR1 and CDR2: SGDLS and YYNGEE. Sequencing was performed with immunoSEQ multiplex PCR; in TCRdb, only in-frame clones are kept and a portion is missing. Of about 670,000 clones in the sample, about 87% were seen once. V is TRBV9 and J is TRBJ2-1, with 7 bases matching TRBD1. The TCR originated in a woman under 30 with acute or convalescent COVID-19. The sequencing sample was made of peripheral blood. The CDR3 DNA reads TGTGCCAGCAGCGCAGAACCCGGGACAGCGTACAATGAGCAGTTCTTC. It yields the protein CASSAEPGTAYNEQFF.